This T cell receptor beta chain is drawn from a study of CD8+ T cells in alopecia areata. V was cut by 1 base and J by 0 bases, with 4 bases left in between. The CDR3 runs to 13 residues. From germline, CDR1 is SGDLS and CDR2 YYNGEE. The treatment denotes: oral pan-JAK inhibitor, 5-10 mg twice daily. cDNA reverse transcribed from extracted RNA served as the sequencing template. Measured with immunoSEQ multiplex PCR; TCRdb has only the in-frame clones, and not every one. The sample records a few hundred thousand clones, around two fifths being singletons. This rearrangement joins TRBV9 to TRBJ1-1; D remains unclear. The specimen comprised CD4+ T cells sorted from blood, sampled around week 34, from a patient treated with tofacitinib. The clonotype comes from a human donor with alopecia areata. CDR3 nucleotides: TGTGCCAGCAGCGTATCGTTGAACACTGAAGCTTTCTTT. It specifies CASSVSLNTEAFF.